The clone carrying this T cell receptor beta chain was seen once. This specimen comes from a study of tumor-infiltrating lymphocytes in oesophageal squamous cell carcinoma. The CDR3 runs to 16 residues. CDR1 is SGHAT and CDR2 is FQDESV in the germline V gene (reference sequence). The junction had 13 bases not matched to a gene; V was cut back by 5 bases and J by 7 bases. TCRdb itself ran the PCR reads through MiXCR, one entry per CDR3 protein. Seen here are about 12,000 distinct CDR3 sequences, just under 55% observed once, and the top ten hold more than 35%. The J gene is TRBJ2-5, the V gene TRBV11-1; 10 bases are a match to TRBD1. Sequencing was done on a sample of esophageal tumor tissue. This TCR was recovered from a female donor with esophageal squamous cell carcinoma. This CDR3 reads CASSRTGTGDYGTQYF. In DNA, the CDR3 is TGTGCCAGCAGCAGAACCGGGACAGGGGATTATGGGACCCAGTACTTC.